Each of the 9 T cell receptor beta chains below was sequenced from the same sample in a study of shared clonotypes between healthy human individuals. The data were produced by immunoSEQ multiplex PCR, yet TCRdb's version contains in-frame clones alone and is incomplete. The sample has over 1.4 million clones, more than 95% seen once; the top ten hold 1.2%. The source material was naive CD4+ T cells sorted from blood. Regarding subset: CD45RA+ positively selected. Receptors originate from a young man in good health.

The CDR3 coding sequence is TGTGCCAGTTTCAGGGGGCTCGGCGGGGAGCTGTTTTTT. Amino acid sequence: CASFRGLGGELFF. The chain has TRBV19 and TRBJ2-2; TRBD1 aligns across 8 bases. Germline lookup yields CDR1 LNHDA and CDR2 SQIVND (reference sequence). Trimming removed 8 bases from V and 7 bases from J; junction bases left unmatched: 6. The CDR3 consists of 13 residues.

The rearrangement links TRBV7-2 to TRBJ1-1, with D possibly being TRBD1 (5 bases). This CDR3 is built from 16 residues. Germline V gives CDR1 SGHTA, CDR2 FQGNSA. Trimming left V 0 bases short and J 5 bases short, with 16 bases between. The CDR3 reads CASSLALGDGGTEAFF. The CDR3 nucleotides are TGTGCCAGCAGCTTAGCGCTAGGGGACGGAGGGACTGAAGCTTTCTTT. Complete variable domain (other parts from reference TRBV7-2 and TRBJ1-1): GAGVSQSPSNKVTEKGKDVELRCDPISGHTALYWYRQSLGQGLEFLIYFQGNSAPDKSGLPSDRFSAERTGGSVSTLTIQRTQQEDSAVYLCASSLALGDGGTEAFFGQGTRLTVV.

The V call is TRBV6-5, the J call TRBJ2-7, with a tentative D call TRBD2 (6 bases). Trimming took off 7 bases at V and 3 bases at J, with 13 bases between the two ends. The CDR3 sequence is 13 residues long. Germline V gives CDR1 MNHEY, CDR2 SVGAGI. CDR3: CASTAGPNYEQYF. As DNA, the CDR3 is TGTGCCAGCACCGCGGGACCGAACTACGAGCAGTACTTC.

This chain uses TRBV6-1 with TRBJ2-7, with 7 bases that match TRBD2. The CDR3 has 14 residues. V lost 2 bases, J lost 3 bases, and 4 bases stayed unmatched. Germline V gene data show CDR1 as MNHNS and CDR2 as SASEGT. CDR3 bases: TGTGCCAGCAGTGAACTTACTAGCGACTACGAGCAGTACTTC. It codes for CASSELTSDYEQYF.

This chain connects TRBV5-6 to TRBJ2-7, with unresolved D. The CDR3 is 14 residues long. V was cut by 2 bases and J by 0 bases, with 9 bases left in between. Per germline, CDR1 SGHDT and CDR2 YYEEEE. The CDR3 coding sequence is TGTGCCAGCAGCTTAGGGTGGGGCTCCTACGAGCAGTACTTC. It codes for CASSLGWGSYEQYF.

This clone occurred once. V gene TRBV11-3 combines with J gene TRBJ2-1, with D maybe TRBD2 (6 bases). The CDR3 is 15 residues long. Germline V gene data show CDR1 as SGHNT and CDR2 as YENEEA. Trimming took 3 bases from V and 7 from J, leaving 16 bases between them. In nucleotides, the CDR3 is TGTGCCAGCAGCTTTGGGGGGTCCTCAAGAAATGAGCAGTTCTTC. This encodes CASSFGGSSRNEQFF.

This clone was seen a single time. The chain uses TRBV6-1 and TRBJ2-1, with 9 bases matching TRBD2. CDR1 is MNHNS and CDR2 is SASEGT in the germline V gene. The ends lost 4 bases at V and 6 bases at J; junction bases unmatched: 16. The CDR3 has 18 amino acids. CDR3 sequence: CASSARGSLAGYVNEQFF. The CDR3 coding sequence is TGTGCCAGCAGTGCCCGCGGAAGTCTAGCGGGGTATGTCAATGAGCAGTTCTTC.

In this sample, this clone turned up once. The chain links TRBV7-9 to TRBJ2-5; D might be TRBD2 (5 bases). Trimming took off 1 base at V and 7 bases at J, with 16 bases between the two ends. The CDR3 extends over 15 amino acids. The germline CDR1 and CDR2 sequences are SEHNR and FQNEAQ (reference sequence). In nucleotides, the CDR3 is TGTGCCAGCAGCTTAGTTGTGGGAGTGTTTGGGACCCAGTACTTC. It codes for CASSLVVGVFGTQYF.

This clone was recorded once. The sample contains more than one DNA sequence encoding this CDR3. The V and J genes are TRBV20-1 and TRBJ1-5; D is undetermined. This CDR3 comprises 11 residues. V was clipped by 3 bases and J by 5 bases, with 5 bases between them. Per germline, CDR1 DFQATT and CDR2 SNEGSKA (reference sequence). In DNA, the CDR3 is TGCAGTGCTAGCGGGGATCAGCCCCAGCATTTT. This encodes CSASGDQPQHF.